The 6 T cell receptor beta chains below were found in one sample sequenced in a study of cytomegalovirus exposure and HLA in healthy donors. Produced via immunoSEQ multiplex PCR; TCRdb's table is partial and in-frame only. The sample holds fewer than 120,000 clones, around 90% seen once. The sequencing sample was made of PBMCs. The source is a woman under 30 in good health and CMV-seronegative.

The table lists this clone with a count of one. The rearrangement links TRBV11-2 to TRBJ2-7; TRBD1 aligns across 8 bases. In germline, CDR1 is SGHAT, CDR2 FQNNGV. The CDR3 is 15 amino acids. The V segment lost 5 bases and the J segment 5 bases; nucleotides outside the gene matches: 11. In DNA, the CDR3 is TGTGCCAGCAGCCCCCGGACAGGGAAGGGGCACGAGCAGTACTTC. It yields the protein CASSPRTGKGHEQYF.

The chain carries TRBV6-1 and TRBJ2-7; 9 nucleotides match TRBD2. Germline-derived CDR1 and CDR2 are MNHNS and SASEGT. V dropped 7 bases and J dropped 0; count of bases not matched to a gene: 7. CDR3 length: 15 residues. This CDR3 reads CASKETSGSSYEQYF. The CDR3 bases are TGTGCCAGCAAGGAAACTAGCGGGTCCTCCTACGAGCAGTACTTC.

The chain uses TRBV19 and TRBJ1-1, with D maybe TRBD1 (6 bases). This CDR3 comprises 14 residues. The V gene's germline CDR1 is LNHDA and CDR2 SQIVND (reference sequence). Trimming pared 3 bases from V and 1 base from J, leaving 9 bases between. The CDR3 region has the DNA TGTGCCAGTAGTATTGACAGGTGGAACACTGAAGCTTTCTTT. Its protein product is CASSIDRWNTEAFF.

This chain links TRBV5-4 with TRBJ1-2; TRBD1 matches 9 bases. The J segment lost 9 bases and the V segment lost 4 bases, leaving 7 bases of the junction unmatched. CDR3 length: 13 amino acids. Germline V gene data show CDR1 as SGHNT and CDR2 as YYREEE (reference sequence). The CDR3, as DNA: TGTGCCAGCAGCCTTACAGGGGGCCGAAGCTACACCTTC. Translation gives CASSLTGGRSYTF.

The chain uses TRBV7-9 and TRBJ1-1; D is uncertain. The CDR3 has 13 amino acids. Germline values: CDR1 SEHNR, CDR2 FQNEAQ (reference sequence). V lost 6 bases and J 1 base, leaving 9 bases between the germline ends. The CDR3 is CASSQLGNTEAFF. In DNA form, the CDR3 reads TGTGCCAGCAGTCAACTCGGGAACACTGAAGCTTTCTTT.

The CDR3 protein is CASNDAGSSYNEQFF. CDR3 bases: TGTGCCAGCAACGACGCGGGAAGCTCCTACAATGAGCAGTTCTTC. This rearrangement joins TRBV9 to TRBJ2-1, with D possibly matching TRBD2 (6 bases). The CDR3 runs 15 residues. The germline gives CDR1 SGDLS, CDR2 YYNGEE. Trimming shortened V by 6 bases and J by 0 bases, and 13 bases separated the two germline ends.